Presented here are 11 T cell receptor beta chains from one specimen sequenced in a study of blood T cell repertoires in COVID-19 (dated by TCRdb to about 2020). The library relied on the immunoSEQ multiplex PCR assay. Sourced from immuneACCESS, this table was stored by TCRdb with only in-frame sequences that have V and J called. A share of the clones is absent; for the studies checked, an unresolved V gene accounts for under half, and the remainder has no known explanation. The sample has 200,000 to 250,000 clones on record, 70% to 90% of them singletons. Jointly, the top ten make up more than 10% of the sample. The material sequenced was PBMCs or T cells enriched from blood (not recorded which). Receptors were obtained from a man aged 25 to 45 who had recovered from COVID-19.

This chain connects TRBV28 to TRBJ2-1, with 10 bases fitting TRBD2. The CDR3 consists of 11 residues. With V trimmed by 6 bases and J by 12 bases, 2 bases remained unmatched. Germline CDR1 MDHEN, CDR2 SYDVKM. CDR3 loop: CASRRTSGQFF. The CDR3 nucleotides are TGTGCCAGCAGAAGGACTAGCGGGCAGTTCTTC.

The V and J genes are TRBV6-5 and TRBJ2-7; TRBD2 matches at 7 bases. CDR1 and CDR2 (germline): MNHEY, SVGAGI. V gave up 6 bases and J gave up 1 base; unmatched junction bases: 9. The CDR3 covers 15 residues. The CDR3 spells CASSSRGGGSYEQYF. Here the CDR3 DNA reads TGTGCCAGCAGCTCCCGTGGGGGGGGGTCCTACGAGCAGTACTTC.

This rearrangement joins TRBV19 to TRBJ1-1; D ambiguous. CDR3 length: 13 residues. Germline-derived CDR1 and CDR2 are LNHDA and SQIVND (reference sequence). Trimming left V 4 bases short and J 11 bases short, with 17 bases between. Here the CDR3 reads CASSNVRDTNAFF. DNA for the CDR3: TGTGCCAGTAGTAATGTCCGCGACACGAACGCTTTCTTT. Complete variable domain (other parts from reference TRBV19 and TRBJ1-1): DGGITQSPKYLFRKEGQNVTLSCEQNLNHDAMYWYRQDPGQGLRLIYYSQIVNDFQKGDIAEGYSVSREKKESFPLTVTSAQKNPTAFYLCASSNVRDTNAFFGQGTRLTVV.

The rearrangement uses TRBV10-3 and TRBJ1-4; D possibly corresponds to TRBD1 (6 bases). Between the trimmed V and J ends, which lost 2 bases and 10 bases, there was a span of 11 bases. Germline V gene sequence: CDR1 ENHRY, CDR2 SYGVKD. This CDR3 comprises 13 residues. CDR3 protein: CAISETGKGKLFF. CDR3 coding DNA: TGTGCCATCAGTGAGACAGGGAAGGGAAAACTGTTTTTT.

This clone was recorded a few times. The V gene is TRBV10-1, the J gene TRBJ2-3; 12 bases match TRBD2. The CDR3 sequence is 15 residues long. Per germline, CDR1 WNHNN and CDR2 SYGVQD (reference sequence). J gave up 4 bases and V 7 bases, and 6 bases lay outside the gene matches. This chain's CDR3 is CASIGSSGGADTQYF. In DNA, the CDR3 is TGCGCCAGCATAGGTTCTAGCGGGGGGGCAGATACGCAGTATTTT.

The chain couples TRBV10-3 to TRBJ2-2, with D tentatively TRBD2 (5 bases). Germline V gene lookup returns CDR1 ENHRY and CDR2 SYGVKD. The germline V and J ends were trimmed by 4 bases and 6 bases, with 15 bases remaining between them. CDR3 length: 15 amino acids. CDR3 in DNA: TGTGCCATCAGTGCTTCACGAGAGGGTTCCGGGGAGCTGTTTTTT. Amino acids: CAISASREGSGELFF.

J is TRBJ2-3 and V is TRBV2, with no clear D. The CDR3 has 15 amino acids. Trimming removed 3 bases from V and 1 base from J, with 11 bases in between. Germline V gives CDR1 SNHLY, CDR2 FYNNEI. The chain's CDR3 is CASSELMAGTDTQYF. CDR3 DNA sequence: TGTGCCAGCAGTGAGTTGATGGCGGGCACAGATACGCAGTATTTT.

The chain's CDR3 is CAWSMPRGLGNTIYF. For the CDR3, the DNA is TGTGCCTGGAGTATGCCCAGGGGGCTTGGAAACACCATATATTTT. The rearrangement joins TRBV30 to TRBJ1-3, with 8 bases matching TRBD1. Trimming at V came to 2 bases and at J to 3 bases, leaving 6 bases not matched to a gene. Germline CDR1 reads GTSNPN; CDR2 reads SVGIG (reference sequence). This CDR3 comprises 15 residues.

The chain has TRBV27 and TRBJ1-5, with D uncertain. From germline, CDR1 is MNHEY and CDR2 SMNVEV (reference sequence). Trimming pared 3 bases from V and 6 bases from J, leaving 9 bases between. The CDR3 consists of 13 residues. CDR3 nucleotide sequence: TGTGCCAGCAGTTTCCGGGGTAGTCAGCCCCAGCATTTT. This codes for CASSFRGSQPQHF.

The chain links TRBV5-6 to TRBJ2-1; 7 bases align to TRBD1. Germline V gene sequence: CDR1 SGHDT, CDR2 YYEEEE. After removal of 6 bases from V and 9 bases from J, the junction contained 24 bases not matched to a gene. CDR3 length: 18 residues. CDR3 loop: CASTIPRSSDRRPGEQFF. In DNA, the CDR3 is TGTGCCAGCACCATACCCAGATCTTCGGACAGGCGTCCCGGTGAGCAGTTCTTC.

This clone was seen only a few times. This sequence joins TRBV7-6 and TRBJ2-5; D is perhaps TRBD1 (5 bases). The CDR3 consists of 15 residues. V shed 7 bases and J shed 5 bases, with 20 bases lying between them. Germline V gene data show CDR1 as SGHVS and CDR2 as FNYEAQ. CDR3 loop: CASTDTQGIGETQYF. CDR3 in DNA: TGTGCCAGCACCGATACTCAGGGTATTGGGGAGACCCAGTACTTC.